This T cell receptor (beta chain) originates from a study of blood T cell repertoires in COVID-19. Across the study: Collection of acute and convalescent COVID-19 samples took place in the United States, Italy and Spain.

CDR1 and CDR2 from the germline V gene are SGHAT and FQNNGV. The CDR3 length is 13 residues. V was pared by 2 bases and J by 7 bases, with 12 bases between. The table came from immunoSEQ multiplex PCR; TCRdb's copy has only in-frame clones and leaves some out. The table shows around 110,000 clones, with about three quarters occurring only once. The rearrangement uses TRBV11-2 and TRBJ2-7; possible D gene TRBD1, 6 bases. The sequence came from a man in his 70s with acute or convalescent COVID-19. The sequencing sample was made of peripheral blood. CDR3 loop: CASSLQGLREQYF. DNA for the CDR3: TGTGCCAGCAGCTTACAGGGGCTGAGGGAGCAGTACTTC.